This section outlines one TCR beta chain sequence together with its context. The target antigen is unknown. The source of the sample is a study of shared clonotypes between healthy human individuals. Notes on the study in general: Depth of sequencing was expected to influence donor clonotype sharing. Shared across a handful of donors were 4% to 6% of the naive CD4 clonotypes.

The table came from immunoSEQ multiplex PCR; TCRdb's copy has only in-frame clones and leaves some out. The profile covers around 2.1 million clones, with approximately 94% appearing a single time and about 1.8% taken by the ten largest. The V gene end was trimmed by 6 bases and the J gene end by 0 bases; junction bases not matched to a gene: 5. The CDR3 extends over 15 amino acids. Germline CDR1 SQVTM, CDR2 ANQGSEA. Naivety among CD8 cells was defined by CD45RO negativity and positive CCR7 selection, thereby excluding terminally differentiated effector memory CD45RA+ cells. The chain recombines TRBV29-1 with TRBJ2-1, with TRBD2 matching 10 bases. The source is a man between 18 and 29 years old in good health. Some clones in this sample may be carry-over from other donors' samples. The sample comprised naive CD8+ T cells from PBMCs. In DNA form, the CDR3 reads TGCAGCGTACGACCTAGCGGGAGCTCCTACAATGAGCAGTTCTTC. Its protein product is CSVRPSGSSYNEQFF.